The sequence of this TCR beta chain was determined in a study of beta chain features in type 1 diabetes. Study-level information: When patients were set against healthy donors, age, gender and cell yields were similar. Study observations and caveats: Lower insertion and higher deletion counts appeared at VDJ junctions in type 1 diabetes patients. Compared to healthy donors, patients appeared to have naive, central memory and Treg TCRB repertoires that were more alike. TCRB CDR3 length was moderately but significantly reduced in all four CD4+ subsets of Type 1 diabetes patients.

Germline loops: CDR1 MDHEN, CDR2 SYDVKM. The CDR3 spans 13 residues. V dropped 2 bases and J dropped 6 bases, with 10 bases sitting between them. Investigators reverse transcribed all isolated RNA, so they sequenced expressed TCRB transcripts. Some clones are missing from TCRdb's copy, which holds only in-frame ones; the method was immunoSEQ multiplex PCR. Of hundreds of thousands of clones listed, roughly 15% are singletons. This clone turned up a few times. The antigen remains undetermined. This chain uses TRBV28 with TRBJ1-2; the D is unclear. Material: naive CD4+ T cells from blood. The source is a man between 18 and 35 years old in good health. The CDR3 DNA follows: TGTGCCAGCAGTTTAGCCCGGGCTAATGGCTACACCTTC. Its translation: CASSLARANGYTF.